These 9 T cell receptor beta chains were sequenced from one sample in a study of blood T cells in healthy people across ages. Sample-barcoded 5' priming and a J-beta primer mix drove a second PCR of about 6 to 12 cycles. Each CDR3 protein gets one entry after TCRdb re-called the 5' RACE reads with MiXCR. The sample has hundreds of thousands of distinct CDR3 sequences; more than 45% are singletons. Material for sequencing was blood. All receptors come from a woman older than 75 in good health.

A note on this clonotype: This may come from a read error, since a much larger clone is one base off. The chain carries TRBV20-1 and TRBJ2-1; weak D call: TRBD2 (5 bases). The CDR3 consists of 11 residues. Germline lookup yields CDR1 DFQATT and CDR2 SNEGSKA (reference sequence). The chain's CDR3 is CSTRGRDEQFF. In nucleotides, the CDR3 is TGCAGTACTAGAGGGCGGGATGAGCAGTTCTTC.

The gene calls are TRBV25-1 and TRBJ1-4, with D uncertain. Germline lookup yields CDR1 MGHDK and CDR2 SYGVNS. V lost 6 bases and J 8 bases, leaving 13 bases between the germline ends. The length of the CDR3 is 13 residues. The CDR3 sequence: CASRVREGEKLFF. The CDR3 nucleotides read TGTGCCAGCAGAGTTCGTGAAGGGGAAAAACTGTTTTTT.

The chain uses TRBV20-1 and TRBJ2-4, with D perhaps matching TRBD2 (5 bases). Trimming left V 6 bases short and J 0 bases short, with 21 bases between. Germline assignment: CDR1 DFQATT and CDR2 SNEGSKA (reference sequence). This CDR3 has 17 amino acids. The CDR3 nucleotides read TGCAGTGCGAGTGTAGCGATTAGTCCCCGAGCCAAAAACATTCAGTACTTC. Translated: CSASVAISPRAKNIQYF.

As concerns this clonotype: A single base separates this from a much larger clone, so it may be a read error. This chain joins TRBV6-5 and TRBJ1-2; 7 positions match TRBD1. The length of the CDR3 is 12 residues. In germline, CDR1 is MNHEY, CDR2 SVGAGI. The V segment lost 6 bases and the J segment 6 bases; nucleotides outside the gene matches: 4. The chain's CDR3 is CASRGQLDGYTF. CDR3 bases: TGTGCCAGCAGGGGACAGTTAGATGGCTACACCTTC.

This clonotype was detected a few times. The chain couples TRBV5-1 to TRBJ1-1; TRBD1 matches at 8 bases. In germline, CDR1 is SGHRS, CDR2 YFSETQ. The junction had 9 bases not matched to a gene; V was cut back by 4 bases and J by 4 bases. The CDR3 consists of 15 residues. The CDR3 here is CASSASTGGGTEAFF. The CDR3 region has the DNA TGCGCCAGCAGCGCATCTACAGGGGGAGGCACTGAAGCTTTCTTT.

The chain is built from TRBV29-1 and TRBJ2-7; TRBD1 aligns across 8 bases. The CDR3 spans 14 residues. Per germline, CDR1 SQVTM and CDR2 ANQGSEA. V shed 4 bases, J shed 1 base, and the junction held 6 bases outside the gene matches. This chain's CDR3 is CSVVDRGRSYEQYF. The CDR3 nucleotides read TGCAGCGTTGTCGACAGGGGTCGGTCCTACGAGCAGTACTTC.

The V call is TRBV11-3, the J call TRBJ2-1, with TRBD2 matching 8 bases. The germline V gene has CDR1 SGHNT and CDR2 YENEEA. V lost 2 bases to trimming and J lost 7 bases; unmatched junction nucleotides: 7. The CDR3 is 15 residues long. CDR3: CASSLYSGSKNEQFF. The CDR3 bases are TGTGCCAGCAGCTTATACAGCGGGAGTAAAAATGAGCAGTTCTTC.

This clonotype appeared many times. The J gene is TRBJ2-7, the V gene TRBV29-1; 10 bases are a match to TRBD2. CDR1 SQVTM and CDR2 ANQGSEA come from the germline V gene. The CDR3 runs to 12 residues. The J segment lost 7 bases and the V segment lost 6 bases, leaving 6 bases of the junction unmatched. DNA for the CDR3: TGCAGCGTCACCGGGACTAGCGTGGAGCAGTACTTC. Amino acid sequence: CSVTGTSVEQYF.

J is TRBJ1-5 and V is TRBV2; possibly TRBD1 for D (6 bases). This CDR3 is built from 16 residues. V was trimmed by 7 bases and J by 0 bases, leaving 16 bases between them. CDR1 is SNHLY, CDR2 FYNNEI, per germline. CDR3 nucleotide sequence: TGTGCCAGCACTATCAGGGGAGGCTATAGCAATCAGCCCCAGCATTTT. Protein product: CASTIRGGYSNQPQHF.